This T cell receptor beta chain derives from a study of regulatory T cells in long-lasting Graves disease. Across the study: Graves' patients, diagnosed recently, had received antithyroid drugs under 3 months.

This clonotype has more than one count but fewer than ten. This sample's time point: newly diagnosed GD, antithyroid drugs for less than 3 months. PBMCs were the source of the RNA used for TCR sequencing. Arm-PCR with iRepertoire HTBI primers amplified the CDR3 regions for these TCR beta libraries. Study processing details: In the combined samples, some 59 TRBV and some 14 TRBJ segments were identified. Via MiXCR, TCRdb re-called the multiplex PCR reads, giving one row per CDR3 protein. TCRdb's processing, not the authors' own work, is the source of the V and J calls. The sample lists about 470,000 distinct CDR3 sequences, 15% occurring once. The CDR3 extends over 13 amino acids. V lost 7 bases and J lost 7, with 14 bases in between. The same sample was also used in a study of T cells in Graves' hyperthyroidism and ophthalmopathy. That work contributes: In the blood, most expanded thyroid clonotypes above 0.001 appeared as well. With a median lead of 6.5 months before onset, the model predicted ophthalmopathy.

Sample: peripheral blood mononuclear cells (PBMCs), taken at new diagnosis, from a patient treated with antithyroid drugs. This TCR derives from a woman in her thirties with Graves disease. V gene TRBV12-3 or TRBV12-4 combines with J gene TRBJ2-1, with D perhaps matching TRBD2 (6 bases). CDR3 sequence reads: CASTPEGGNEQFF. The CDR3 DNA reads as TGTGCCAGCACCCCCGAAGGAGGGAATGAGCAGTTCTTC.